The 32 T cell receptor beta chains listed next were all sequenced from one sample in a study of blood T cell repertoires in COVID-19. Assay used: immunoSEQ multiplex PCR; TCRdb lists only in-frame clones, some missing. The sample lists roughly 210,000 clones; about 85% were seen once. Sequenced material: peripheral blood. These receptors were obtained from a woman older than 75 with COVID-19, enrolled during active disease.

The rearrangement links TRBV7-9 to TRBJ1-5; D may be TRBD1 (6 bases). Germline V gene sequence: CDR1 SEHNR, CDR2 FQNEAQ (reference sequence). This CDR3 is built from 15 residues. The V end lost 1 base, the J end lost 4 bases, and 11 bases lay between the germline ends. CDR3 in amino acids: CASSLGADRNQPQHF. The CDR3 DNA reads TGTGCCAGCAGCTTAGGGGCCGACAGGAATCAGCCCCAGCATTTT.

The chain carries TRBV11-2 and TRBJ1-1, with unresolved D. The CDR3 covers 12 residues. Trimming removed 6 bases from V and 0 bases from J, with 5 bases in between. Germline CDR1 and CDR2: SGHAT and FQNNGV. The DNA of the CDR3 is TGTGCCAGCAGGTCCATGAACACTGAAGCTTTCTTT. Its translation: CASRSMNTEAFF.

The genes are TRBV5-6 and TRBJ2-7, with a tentative D call TRBD2 (6 bases). The CDR3 runs 15 residues. Per germline, CDR1 SGHDT and CDR2 YYEEEE. Trimming took off 2 bases at V and 1 base at J, with 13 bases between the two ends. The CDR3 region is CASSLLGTQSYEQYF. The CDR3 nucleotides are TGTGCCAGCAGCTTACTCGGGACTCAATCCTACGAGCAGTACTTC. Based on the CDR3 plus reference TRBV5-6 and TRBJ2-7, the full variable domain is DAGVTQSPTHLIKTRGQQVTLRCSPKSGHDTVSWYQQALGQGPQFIFQYYEEEERQRGNFPDRFSGHQFPNYSSELNVNALLLGDSALYLCASSLLGTQSYEQYFGPGTRLTVT.

The rearrangement uses TRBV20-1 and TRBJ1-2; TRBD1 matches at 8 bases. This CDR3 contains 13 residues. Unmatched junction bases numbered 7, after V lost 3 bases and J lost 7 bases. Germline V CDR1 and CDR2: DFQATT, SNEGSKA (reference sequence). CDR3 amino acids: CSASGQGISGYTF. CDR3 coding DNA: TGCAGTGCTAGTGGACAGGGAATTTCTGGCTACACCTTC.

The chain recombines TRBV6-6 with TRBJ2-7; possibly TRBD2 for D (5 bases). CDR1 and CDR2 (germline): MNHNY, SVGAGI (reference sequence). CDR3 length: 11 residues. Trimming stripped 6 bases from V and 5 bases from J, with 8 bases between. DNA for the CDR3: TGTGCCAGCAGCGGGGTTGACGAGCAGTACGTC. Protein product: CASSGVDEQYV.

This chain joins TRBV7-2 and TRBJ2-1, with D perhaps TRBD1 (5 bases). This CDR3 contains 16 residues. V shed 0 bases and J shed 0 bases, with 9 bases lying between them. CDR1 is SGHTA, CDR2 FQGNSA, per germline. As DNA, the CDR3 is TGTGCCAGCAGCTTAGCCGACAGCCTCTCCTACAATGAGCAGTTCTTC. This encodes CASSLADSLSYNEQFF. The variable domain in full, with the rest retrieved from reference TRBV7-2 and TRBJ2-1, is GAGVSQSPSNKVTEKGKDVELRCDPISGHTALYWYRQSLGQGLEFLIYFQGNSAPDKSGLPSDRFSAERTGGSVSTLTIQRTQQEDSAVYLCASSLADSLSYNEQFFGPGTRLTVL.

The chain uses TRBV30 and TRBJ1-1; D is undetermined. Between the trimmed V and J ends, which lost 5 bases and 0 bases, there was a span of 10 bases. The CDR3 runs to 13 residues. The germline V gene encodes CDR1 GTSNPN and CDR2 SVGIG (reference sequence). CDR3 in amino acids: CAWAGGVNTEAFF. CDR3 nucleotide sequence: TGTGCCTGGGCTGGAGGAGTGAACACTGAAGCTTTCTTT.

This clone was seen a few times. This rearrangement joins TRBV24-1 to TRBJ2-5, with D possibly being TRBD1 (6 bases). This CDR3 region has 16 residues. CDR1 is KGHDR, CDR2 SFDVKD, per germline. Trimming left V 2 bases short and J 5 bases short, with 17 bases between. The CDR3 DNA follows: TGTGCCACCAGTGATTACGGGACACCTCTAAGGGAGACCCAGTACTTC. Protein sequence: CATSDYGTPLRETQYF.

This chain uses TRBV2 with TRBJ1-1; 9 positions match TRBD1. Germline V gene data show CDR1 as SNHLY and CDR2 as FYNNEI. The V and J ends lost 7 bases and 4 bases, in that order; junction bases with no gene match: 4. This CDR3 is built from 13 residues. The CDR3 spells CASNGQGTTEAFF. The CDR3 DNA is TGTGCCAGCAATGGACAGGGGACCACTGAAGCTTTCTTT.

V and J are TRBV3-1 (or the pseudogene TRBV3-2) and TRBJ2-5; the match to TRBD2 covers 8 bases. With 0 bases clipped from V and 4 bases from J, the junction kept 4 bases outside the gene matches. In germline, CDR1 is LGHDT, CDR2 YNNKEL (reference sequence). The CDR3 sequence is 15 residues long. As DNA, the CDR3 is TGTGCCAGCAGCCAAGACGAGCGGGGGTCAGAGACCCAGTACTTC. This sequence encodes CASSQDERGSETQYF.

This clone was seen a single time. This sequence joins TRBV5-1 and TRBJ2-5; D is perhaps TRBD2 (5 bases). Germline CDR1 is SGHRS and CDR2 is YFSETQ. Trimming shortened V by 4 bases and J by 2 bases, and 9 bases separated the two germline ends. There are 13 residues in the CDR3. As DNA, the CDR3 is TGCGCCAGCAGCACGGACTGGCAAGAGACCCAGTACTTC. This gives the protein CASSTDWQETQYF.

The chain recombines TRBV6-5 with TRBJ2-1, with TRBD2 as a possible D gene (6 bases). Germline CDR1 is MNHEY and CDR2 is SVGAGI. V was cut by 4 bases and J by 6 bases, with 13 bases left in between. The CDR3 length is 14 residues. The CDR3 nucleotides read TGTGCCAGCAGTTCCCGGGGGAATCCCAATGAGCAGTTCTTC. It encodes CASSSRGNPNEQFF.

The chain combines TRBV11-2 with TRBJ2-3, with a tentative D call TRBD2 (6 bases). With 4 bases removed from V and 1 base from J, the gap between germline ends came to 6 bases. Germline CDR1 reads SGHAT; CDR2 reads FQNNGV. The CDR3 is made up of 13 amino acids. The CDR3 spells CASSSGGTDTQYF. The CDR3 DNA sequence: TGTGCCAGCAGCTCGGGGGGCACAGATACGCAGTATTTT.

The CDR3 region has the DNA TGTGCCACCAGCAGAGATGGGGAAGGGGGCGAAAAACTGTTTTTT. Protein product: CATSRDGEGGEKLFF. This chain uses TRBV15 with TRBJ1-4; 7 bases are shared with TRBD1. From germline, CDR1 is LNHNV and CDR2 YYDKDF (reference sequence). Trimming removed 0 bases from V and 8 bases from J; junction bases left unmatched: 6. CDR3 size: 15 residues.

This clone was seen many times. This chain links TRBV19 with TRBJ1-2, with 8 bases fitting TRBD1. Germline V gene lookup returns CDR1 LNHDA and CDR2 SQIVND (reference sequence). The CDR3 is 14 amino acids. V shed 5 bases, J shed 2 bases, and the junction held 4 bases outside the gene matches. CDR3 protein: CASSLRTGNYGYTF. DNA for the CDR3: TGTGCCAGTAGTCTCAGGACAGGGAACTATGGCTACACCTTC.

V is TRBV19 and J is TRBJ1-1; unclear D gene. V lost 7 bases, J lost 0 bases, and 12 bases lay in between. From germline, CDR1 is LNHDA and CDR2 SQIVND (reference sequence). The CDR3 is 14 amino acids. This CDR3 reads CASTPGSMNTEAFF. CDR3 in DNA: TGTGCCAGTACTCCGGGAAGCATGAACACTGAAGCTTTCTTT.

V usage is TRBV6-1 and J usage is TRBJ2-5; D not resolved. Trimming took 3 bases from V and 4 from J, leaving 9 bases between them. CDR3 length equals 13 residues. The germline gives CDR1 MNHNS, CDR2 SASEGT. The CDR3 protein is CASSDSGVETQYF. CDR3 in DNA: TGTGCCAGCAGTGACAGTGGAGTAGAGACCCAGTACTTC.

This chain links TRBV6-5 with TRBJ2-3; 8 bases line up with TRBD2. V trimming: 4 bases; J trimming: 1 base; junction bases outside the gene matches: 1. CDR3 length equals 14 residues. Germline V gives CDR1 MNHEY, CDR2 SVGAGI. CDR3 nucleotides: TGTGCCAGCAGTTCGACTAGCGGCACAGATACGCAGTATTTT. Translation: CASSSTSGTDTQYF.

The chain links TRBV7-9 to TRBJ1-1; possibly TRBD1 for D (5 bases). The CDR3 totals 12 residues. CDR1 is SEHNR and CDR2 is FQNEAQ in the germline V gene (reference sequence). V lost 5 bases and J 7 bases, leaving 11 bases between the germline ends. CDR3 sequence (DNA): TGTGCCAGCAGCCGCAACGGGGGTGAAGCTTTCTTT. This gives the protein CASSRNGGEAFF. Full variable domain (outside the CDR3, taken from reference TRBV7-9 and TRBJ1-1): DTGVSQNPRHKITKRGQNVTFRCDPISEHNRLYWYRQTLGQGPEFLTYFQNEAQLEKSRLLSDRFSAERPKGSFSTLEIQRTEQGDSAMYLCASSRNGGEAFFGQGTRLTVV.

The chain recombines TRBV10-3 with TRBJ1-2; 9 nucleotides match TRBD1. Per the germline V gene, CDR1 is ENHRY and CDR2 is SYGVKD. The V and J ends lost 8 bases and 8 bases, in that order; junction bases with no gene match: 21. CDR3 length: 17 amino acids. The CDR3, as DNA: TGTGCCATCCCCACCACCGGGACAGGGAGGGCCAGCGAGGGCTACACCTTC. Amino acids: CAIPTTGTGRASEGYTF.

The CDR3 bases are TGTGCCAGTAGTATAACAGGGGGCTCCTACAATGAGCAGTTCTTC. Amino acid sequence: CASSITGGSYNEQFF. The chain couples TRBV19 to TRBJ2-1, with 8 bases lining up with TRBD1. Germline V gives CDR1 LNHDA, CDR2 SQIVND (reference sequence). V was clipped by 2 bases and J by 0 bases; unmatched bases: 0. There are 15 residues in the CDR3. Full variable domain (rest looked up from reference TRBV19 and TRBJ2-1): DGGITQSPKYLFRKEGQNVTLSCEQNLNHDAMYWYRQDPGQGLRLIYYSQIVNDFQKGDIAEGYSVSREKKESFPLTVTSAQKNPTAFYLCASSITGGSYNEQFFGPGTRLTVL.

CDR3: CSVKDMRMIEFF. CDR3 nucleotides: TGCAGCGTGAAGGACATGAGGATGATCGAGTTCTTC. The rearrangement joins TRBV29-1 to TRBJ2-1; possibly TRBD1 for D (5 bases). V was shortened by 6 bases and J by 14 bases, with 20 bases between the two germline ends. This CDR3 comprises 12 residues. Germline CDR1 reads SQVTM; CDR2 reads ANQGSEA.

The chain couples TRBV6-5 to TRBJ1-1; TRBD1 might be the D (6 bases). Trimming removed 4 bases from V and 0 bases from J, with 15 bases in between. CDR1 MNHEY and CDR2 SVGAGI come from the germline V gene. The CDR3 has 16 amino acids. The CDR3 bases are TGTGCCAGCAGTTCCGGACAGCCTAGTATGAACACTGAAGCTTTCTTT. It codes for CASSSGQPSMNTEAFF.

The V call is TRBV6-5, the J call TRBJ2-7; 12 positions match TRBD2. The CDR3 covers 14 residues. Germline CDR1 reads MNHEY; CDR2 reads SVGAGI. V lost 6 bases, J lost 4 bases, and 4 bases stayed unmatched. CDR3 DNA sequence: TGTGCCAGCAGCGTCACTAGCGGGGGGTACGAGCAGTACGTC. It yields the protein CASSVTSGGYEQYV.

V gene TRBV2 combines with J gene TRBJ1-2, with 8 bases that match TRBD1. The junction had 1 base not matched to a gene; V was cut back by 5 bases and J by 2 bases. The CDR3 runs to 13 residues. Germline assignment: CDR1 SNHLY and CDR2 FYNNEI. CDR3 sequence (DNA): TGTGCCAGCAGTCGGACAGGGAACTATGGCTACACCTTC. It translates to CASSRTGNYGYTF. The full variable domain, completed using reference TRBV2 and TRBJ1-2, is EPEVTQTPSHQVTQMGQEVILRCVPISNHLYFYWYRQILGQKVEFLVSFYNNEISEKSEIFDDQFSVERPDGSNFTLKIRSTKLEDSAMYFCASSRTGNYGYTFGSGTRLTVV.

The chain is built from TRBV6-2 or TRBV6-3 and TRBJ2-5; TRBD1 is a possible D gene (6 bases). Trimming took 5 bases from V and 0 from J, leaving 10 bases between them. Germline-derived CDR1 and CDR2 are MNHEY and SVGEGT. The CDR3 runs 14 residues. The CDR3 DNA is TGTGCCAGCAGTGGACAGTCGTACCAAGAGACCCAGTACTTC. As protein: CASSGQSYQETQYF.

This clone has more than one count but fewer than ten. The V gene is TRBV9, the J gene TRBJ2-2; 7 nucleotides align to TRBD2. J lost 5 bases, V lost 0 bases, and 16 bases had no gene match. The CDR3 totals 19 residues. Germline V gives CDR1 SGDLS, CDR2 YYNGEE. The CDR3, as DNA: TGTGCCAGCAGCGTAGTTCAAGCGGGGCACAAAAAGGGGACCGGGGAGCTGTTTTTT. Residues: CASSVVQAGHKKGTGELFF.

The chain has TRBV4-3 and TRBJ1-4; unclear D gene. Between the trimmed V and J ends, which lost 0 bases and 5 bases, there was a span of 13 bases. CDR1 and CDR2 from the germline V gene are LGHNA and YSLEER. The length of the CDR3 is 16 residues. CDR3 coding DNA: TGCGCCAGCAGCCAAGATTCGGGAAAACCGAATGAAAAACTGTTTTTT. The encoded protein is CASSQDSGKPNEKLFF.

V gene TRBV7-2 combines with J gene TRBJ2-1; 9 nucleotides align to TRBD1. The CDR3 totals 15 residues. V lost 5 bases, J lost 4 bases, and 6 bases stayed unmatched. Germline V gives CDR1 SGHTA, CDR2 FQGNSA. The CDR3 sequence is CASSQDRGPYNEQFF. DNA of the CDR3: TGTGCCAGCAGCCAGGACAGGGGACCTTACAATGAGCAGTTCTTC.

In this sample, this clone turned up a few times. The rearrangement joins TRBV5-1 to TRBJ1-4; 7 bases align to TRBD1. Germline lookup yields CDR1 SGHRS and CDR2 YFSETQ. V shed 3 bases, J shed 8 bases, and the junction held 1 base outside the gene matches. This CDR3 spans 12 amino acids. Written as DNA, the CDR3 is TGCGCCAGCAGCTCACAGGGGGAAAAACTGTTTTTT. Amino acids: CASSSQGEKLFF. The full variable domain, with the rest looked up from reference TRBV5-1 and TRBJ1-4, is KAGVTQTPRYLIKTRGQQVTLSCSPISGHRSVSWYQQTPGQGLQFLFEYFSETQRNKGNFPGRFSGRQFSNSRSEMNVSTLELGDSALYLCASSSQGEKLFFGSGTQLSVL.

The genes are TRBV27 and TRBJ2-6; 9 nucleotides align to TRBD2. The CDR3 has 17 amino acids. Germline values: CDR1 MNHEY, CDR2 SMNVEV (reference sequence). Unmatched junction bases numbered 3, after V lost 2 bases and J lost 1 base. The chain's CDR3 is CASSLAGGRSGANVLTF. DNA of the CDR3: TGTGCCAGCAGTTTAGCGGGGGGGCGTTCTGGGGCCAACGTCCTGACTTTC.

This clone was observed once. V usage is TRBV7-2 and J usage is TRBJ1-1; a weak D match, TRBD1 (5 bases). The CDR3 is 16 amino acids. Per germline, CDR1 SGHTA and CDR2 FQGNSA. V was shortened by 5 bases and J by 0 bases, with 16 bases between the two germline ends. CDR3 coding DNA: TGTGCCAGCAGCCCCGATTGGGGCAGGCTGAACACTGAAGCTTTCTTT. Translating gives CASSPDWGRLNTEAFF.